A single sample gave rise to the 29 T cell receptor beta chains below, sequenced in a study of chemoradiotherapy in HPV16-positive cancers. The protocol was immunoSEQ multiplex PCR, while the TCRdb copy is restricted to in-frame clones and leaves out a portion. The sample yields approximately 20,000 clones, roughly 86% seen once. Sequenced material: blood, taken from a patient who underwent chemoradiotherapy. Receptors originate from a human donor with HPV-associated anogenital cancer.

The rearrangement links TRBV4-1 to TRBJ2-7; 12 nucleotides align to TRBD2. CDR3 length equals 14 residues. Germline CDR1 reads MGHRA; CDR2 reads YSYEKL. V shed 4 bases and J 6 bases; nucleotides not matched to a gene: 4. In DNA form, the CDR3 reads TGCGCCAGCAGCCCCCTAGCGGGGGGGGGCGAGCAGTACTTC. Translated, it gives CASSPLAGGGEQYF.

This clone was counted a few times. This chain uses TRBV9 with TRBJ2-5, with D possibly TRBD2 on 6 matching bases. Germline CDR1 and CDR2: SGDLS and YYNGEE. CDR3 length: 13 residues. Trimming stripped 5 bases from V and 5 bases from J, with 13 bases between. The CDR3: CASSLVEGETQYF. CDR3 in DNA: TGTGCCAGCAGTCTCGTGGAGGGCGAGACCCAGTACTTC.

The rearrangement uses TRBV6-5 and TRBJ2-7, with a possible D match to TRBD2 (7 bases). The V end was cut by 6 bases, the J end by 0 bases, with 12 bases between. Germline lookup yields CDR1 MNHEY and CDR2 SVGAGI. This CDR3 has 14 residues. CDR3 nucleotides: TGTGCCAGCAGGGGGGGGCCTACCTCCTACGAGCAGTACTTC. This encodes CASRGGPTSYEQYF.

The gene calls are TRBV7-3 and TRBJ2-3; D is uncertain. There are 14 residues in the CDR3. The V end lost 4 bases, the J end lost 1 base, and 9 bases lay between the germline ends. In germline, CDR1 is SGHTA, CDR2 FQGTGA. CDR3 residues: CASSYGDRTDTQYF. DNA for the CDR3: TGTGCCAGCAGCTACGGCGACCGCACAGATACGCAGTATTTT.

V is TRBV19 and J is TRBJ2-5; possible D gene TRBD1, 5 bases. Germline V gives CDR1 LNHDA, CDR2 SQIVND (reference sequence). This CDR3 has 13 amino acids. V was cut by 9 bases and J by 5 bases, with 16 bases left in between. The CDR3 DNA is TGTGCCAGCTCCCAGGGCGTCGGGGAGACCCAGTACTTC. Translation: CASSQGVGETQYF. Full variable domain (remainder filled in from reference TRBV19 and TRBJ2-5): DGGITQSPKYLFRKEGQNVTLSCEQNLNHDAMYWYRQDPGQGLRLIYYSQIVNDFQKGDIAEGYSVSREKKESFPLTVTSAQKNPTAFYLCASSQGVGETQYFGPGTRLLVL.

The chain uses TRBV9 and TRBJ2-7; tentatively, D is TRBD2 (6 bases). Germline V CDR1 and CDR2: SGDLS, YYNGEE. Trimming removed 1 base from V and 6 bases from J, with 11 bases in between. The CDR3 spans 13 residues. CDR3 protein: CASSVRIGGEQYF. The DNA of the CDR3 is TGTGCCAGCAGCGTAAGGATCGGGGGCGAGCAGTACTTC.

V and J are TRBV27 and TRBJ2-2; D not resolved. Trimming took 0 bases from V and 2 from J, leaving 7 bases between them. Germline CDR1 MNHEY, CDR2 SMNVEV (reference sequence). CDR3 size: 15 residues. The CDR3 region is CASSLSWPNTGELFF. Here the CDR3 DNA reads TGTGCCAGCAGTTTATCGTGGCCTAACACCGGGGAGCTGTTTTTT.

The chain is built from TRBV7-2 and TRBJ2-1; D may be TRBD1 (6 bases). CDR3 length: 15 residues. Deletions cut 5 bases from V and 2 bases from J, with 13 bases between. The V gene's germline CDR1 is SGHTA and CDR2 FQGNSA. As DNA, the CDR3 is TGTGCCAGCAGCCCCACAGGGCAACCCTACAATGAGCAGTTCTTC. This sequence encodes CASSPTGQPYNEQFF.

This clone appeared a single time. J is TRBJ1-3 and V is TRBV19; D is uncertain. Germline CDR1 is LNHDA and CDR2 is SQIVND (reference sequence). The CDR3 length is 14 residues. The V end lost 8 bases, the J end lost 0 bases, and 11 bases lay between the germline ends. The CDR3 bases are TGTGCCAGTTACCACTCCCGCTCTGGAAACACCATATATTTT. This gives the protein CASYHSRSGNTIYF.

The chain combines TRBV25-1 with TRBJ1-4; D is undetermined. The CDR3 is made up of 17 amino acids. Germline-derived CDR1 and CDR2 are MGHDK and SYGVNS. V was clipped by 0 bases and J by 3 bases, with 14 bases between them. The CDR3 DNA reads TGTGCCAGCAGTGAATATATTCGCCCGGGTCCTAATGAAAAACTGTTTTTT. Its protein product is CASSEYIRPGPNEKLFF. Full variable domain (outside the CDR3, taken from reference TRBV25-1 and TRBJ1-4): EADIYQTPRYLVIGTGKKITLECSQTMGHDKMYWYQQDPGMELHLIHYSYGVNSTEKGDLSSESTVSRIRTEHFPLTLESARPSHTSQYLCASSEYIRPGPNEKLFFGSGTQLSVL.

The chain is built from TRBV7-2 and TRBJ1-5; D ambiguous. The CDR3 spans 13 residues. Germline CDR1 is SGHTA and CDR2 is FQGNSA. Trimming took 5 bases from V and 0 from J, leaving 5 bases between them. CDR3 DNA: TGTGCCAGCAGCCAATATAGCAATCAGCCCCAGCATTTT. Translation: CASSQYSNQPQHF.

The gene calls are TRBV13 and TRBJ2-7; a possible D gene is TRBD1 (6 bases). CDR3 length equals 15 residues. V lost 5 bases and J lost 3, with 17 bases in between. Germline lookup yields CDR1 PRHDT and CDR2 FYEKMQ (reference sequence). The CDR3 region is CASSPRQEINYEQYF. The CDR3 coding sequence is TGTGCCAGCAGCCCGAGACAGGAGATTAACTACGAGCAGTACTTC. Filled out from reference TRBV13 and TRBJ2-7, the complete variable domain reads AAGVIQSPRHLIKEKRETATLKCYPIPRHDTVYWYQQGPGQDPQFLISFYEKMQSDKGSIPDRFSAQQFSDYHSELNMSSLELGDSALYFCASSPRQEINYEQYFGPGTRLTVT.

The chain couples TRBV7-2 to TRBJ1-2, with D maybe TRBD1 (6 bases). The CDR3 is 14 residues long. Trimming took 1 base from V and 4 from J, leaving 10 bases between them. In germline, CDR1 is SGHTA, CDR2 FQGNSA. CDR3 loop: CASSLEGQGYGYTF. CDR3 coding DNA: TGTGCCAGCAGCTTAGAGGGACAAGGCTATGGCTACACCTTC. Combining the CDR3 with reference TRBV7-2 and TRBJ1-2 gives the whole variable domain GAGVSQSPSNKVTEKGKDVELRCDPISGHTALYWYRQSLGQGLEFLIYFQGNSAPDKSGLPSDRFSAERTGGSVSTLTIQRTQQEDSAVYLCASSLEGQGYGYTFGSGTRLTVV.

The chain couples TRBV5-4 to TRBJ1-3; D perhaps matches TRBD1 (5 bases). Per the germline V gene, CDR1 is SGHNT and CDR2 is YYREEE (reference sequence). The CDR3 is 14 amino acids. Trimming left V 2 bases short and J 2 bases short, with 8 bases between. In DNA form, the CDR3 reads TGTGCCAGCAGCTTTGGGGACCCTGGAAACACCATATATTTT. It codes for CASSFGDPGNTIYF.

V is TRBV5-6 and J is TRBJ1-5, with 7 bases aligning to TRBD1. With 0 bases clipped from V and 4 bases from J, the junction kept 4 bases outside the gene matches. The germline V gene encodes CDR1 SGHDT and CDR2 YYEEEE. The CDR3 has 15 amino acids. For the CDR3, the DNA is TGTGCCAGCAGCTTGGACAGGGGCCTTAATCAGCCCCAGCATTTT. Its translation: CASSLDRGLNQPQHF.

This clone was recorded once. The chain joins TRBV5-1 to TRBJ2-5; unclear D gene. Germline CDR1 reads SGHRS; CDR2 reads YFSETQ. The ends were cut back, 4 bases at V and 4 bases at J, with 11 bases in the middle. The CDR3 loop spans 13 amino acids. The CDR3 protein is CASSSVPRETQYF. The CDR3 nucleotides are TGCGCCAGCAGCAGCGTACCTCGAGAGACCCAGTACTTC. Based on the CDR3 plus reference TRBV5-1 and TRBJ2-5, the full variable domain is KAGVTQTPRYLIKTRGQQVTLSCSPISGHRSVSWYQQTPGQGLQFLFEYFSETQRNKGNFPGRFSGRQFSNSRSEMNVSTLELGDSALYLCASSSVPRETQYFGPGTRLLVL.

The gene calls are TRBV6-1 and TRBJ1-2, with no clear D. V gave up 1 base and J gave up 8 bases, with 11 bases separating them. The CDR3 is made up of 13 amino acids. The V gene's germline CDR1 is MNHNS and CDR2 SASEGT. In DNA form, the CDR3 reads TGTGCCAGCAGTGAAGAAGGGTGGAGGGGCTACACCTTC. Its protein product is CASSEEGWRGYTF.

The V and J genes are TRBV28 and TRBJ2-3, with a weak D call TRBD2 (6 bases). Per germline, CDR1 MDHEN and CDR2 SYDVKM. The CDR3 spans 14 residues. Trimming shortened V by 5 bases and J by 0 bases, and 9 bases separated the two germline ends. The CDR3 region is CASSKGTSTDTQYF. Written as DNA, the CDR3 is TGTGCCAGCAGTAAGGGGACTAGCACAGATACGCAGTATTTT. Together with reference TRBV28 and TRBJ2-3, the CDR3 gives the full variable domain: DVKVTQSSRYLVKRTGEKVFLECVQDMDHENMFWYRQDPGLGLRLIYFSYDVKMKEKGDIPEGYSVSREKKERFSLILESASTNQTSMYLCASSKGTSTDTQYFGPGTRLTVL.

This rearrangement joins TRBV30 to TRBJ1-5; D not certain. This CDR3 is built from 12 residues. Germline CDR1 GTSNPN, CDR2 SVGIG (reference sequence). The V end was cut by 3 bases, the J end by 4 bases, with 7 bases between. DNA for the CDR3: TGTGCCTGGAGCCAACCTAATCAGCCCCAGCATTTT. This translates into CAWSQPNQPQHF. Full variable domain (remainder filled in from reference TRBV30 and TRBJ1-5): SQTIHQWPATLVQPVGSPLSLECTVEGTSNPNLYWYRQAAGRGLQLLFYSVGIGQISSEVPQNLSASRPQDRQFILSSKKLLLSDSGFYLCAWSQPNQPQHFGDGTRLSIL.

The V call is TRBV6-5, the J call TRBJ1-5; no clear D gene. The CDR3 is made up of 13 amino acids. Germline values: CDR1 MNHEY, CDR2 SVGAGI. Trimming removed 6 bases from V and 1 base from J, with 7 bases in between. CDR3 nucleotides: TGTGCCAGCAGGTTTAGCAGCAATCAGCCCCAGCATTTT. It translates to CASRFSSNQPQHF.

This chain uses TRBV5-8 with TRBJ1-3; D gene unclear. With 0 bases removed from V and 0 bases from J, the gap between germline ends came to 7 bases. Germline lookup yields CDR1 SGHTS and CDR2 YDEGEE. CDR3 length equals 15 residues. The CDR3 nucleotides read TGTGCCAGCAGCTTGGACAGCTTCTCTGGAAACACCATATATTTT. This encodes CASSLDSFSGNTIYF.

The chain employs TRBV6-6 and TRBJ1-4, with unresolved D. Trimming pared 0 bases from V and 8 bases from J, leaving 10 bases between. CDR1 and CDR2 from the germline V gene are MNHNY and SVGAGI (reference sequence). The CDR3 has 14 amino acids. DNA of the CDR3: TGTGCCAGCAGTTACTCGCGGGGAGACGAAAAACTGTTTTTT. Encoded protein: CASSYSRGDEKLFF.

The genes are TRBV30 and TRBJ1-1; D gene ambiguous. The CDR3 consists of 13 residues. The germline V gene has CDR1 GTSNPN and CDR2 SVGIG (reference sequence). V lost 4 bases, J lost 2 bases, and 11 bases lay in between. CDR3 nucleotide sequence: TGTGCCTGGACGCCTGCACGAAACACTGAAGCTTTCTTT. This gives the protein CAWTPARNTEAFF.

The CDR3 sequence: CASSLEGLAGVSGELFF. CDR3 sequence (DNA): TGCGCCAGCAGCTTGGAGGGACTAGCGGGAGTTAGCGGGGAGCTGTTTTTT. The chain uses TRBV5-1 and TRBJ2-2, with 14 bases matching TRBD2. The germline CDR1 and CDR2 sequences are SGHRS and YFSETQ. J was trimmed by 7 bases and V by 0 bases; bases with no gene match: 5. The CDR3 contains 17 residues.

This chain links TRBV30 with TRBJ1-1, with TRBD1 matching 9 bases. Germline trimming cut 3 bases from V and 1 base from J; bases unmatched to any gene: 6. CDR3 length equals 15 residues. Germline CDR1 GTSNPN, CDR2 SVGIG (reference sequence). CDR3 protein: CAWRSLGQGNTEAFF. The CDR3 bases are TGTGCCTGGAGGTCCCTGGGACAGGGGAACACTGAAGCTTTCTTT.

The J gene is TRBJ1-1, the V gene TRBV9; 7 bases are shared with TRBD1. CDR1 is SGDLS and CDR2 is YYNGEE in the germline V gene. Trimming cost V 4 bases and J 1 base; bases outside gene matches: 7. CDR3 length equals 15 residues. The chain's CDR3 is CASSPGTVQNTEAFF. CDR3 nucleotide sequence: TGTGCCAGCAGCCCGGGGACAGTTCAGAACACTGAAGCTTTCTTT. Filled out from reference TRBV9 and TRBJ1-1, the complete variable domain reads DSGVTQTPKHLITATGQRVTLRCSPRSGDLSVYWYQQSLDQGLQFLIQYYNGEERAKGNILERFSAQQFPDLHSELNLSSLELGDSALYFCASSPGTVQNTEAFFGQGTRLTVV.

The V call is TRBV5-6, the J call TRBJ2-7; 9 positions match TRBD1. The CDR3 runs to 18 residues. Germline CDR1 SGHDT, CDR2 YYEEEE. V lost 4 bases and J lost 0; bases outside the gene matches: 14. The CDR3 sequence: CASSGGGTGFYSSYEQYF. CDR3 in DNA: TGTGCCAGCAGCGGGGGCGGGACAGGGTTCTATAGCTCCTACGAGCAGTACTTC.

CDR3 amino acids: CASSVEGGYGANVLTF. The CDR3 nucleotides are TGTGCCAGCAGCGTAGAAGGCGGGTATGGGGCCAACGTCCTGACTTTC. The chain combines TRBV9 with TRBJ2-6, with D tentatively TRBD2 (5 bases). The germline gives CDR1 SGDLS, CDR2 YYNGEE. The V and J ends lost 0 bases and 3 bases respectively, with 10 bases between them. This CDR3 is built from 16 residues.

V usage is TRBV7-2 and J usage is TRBJ1-4, with 8 bases that match TRBD1. CDR3 size: 14 residues. J gave up 8 bases and V 1 base, and 3 bases lay outside the gene matches. In germline, CDR1 is SGHTA, CDR2 FQGNSA. The CDR3 region is CASSLGQGREKLFF. CDR3 DNA sequence: TGTGCCAGCAGCTTAGGACAGGGGAGGGAAAAACTGTTTTTT.